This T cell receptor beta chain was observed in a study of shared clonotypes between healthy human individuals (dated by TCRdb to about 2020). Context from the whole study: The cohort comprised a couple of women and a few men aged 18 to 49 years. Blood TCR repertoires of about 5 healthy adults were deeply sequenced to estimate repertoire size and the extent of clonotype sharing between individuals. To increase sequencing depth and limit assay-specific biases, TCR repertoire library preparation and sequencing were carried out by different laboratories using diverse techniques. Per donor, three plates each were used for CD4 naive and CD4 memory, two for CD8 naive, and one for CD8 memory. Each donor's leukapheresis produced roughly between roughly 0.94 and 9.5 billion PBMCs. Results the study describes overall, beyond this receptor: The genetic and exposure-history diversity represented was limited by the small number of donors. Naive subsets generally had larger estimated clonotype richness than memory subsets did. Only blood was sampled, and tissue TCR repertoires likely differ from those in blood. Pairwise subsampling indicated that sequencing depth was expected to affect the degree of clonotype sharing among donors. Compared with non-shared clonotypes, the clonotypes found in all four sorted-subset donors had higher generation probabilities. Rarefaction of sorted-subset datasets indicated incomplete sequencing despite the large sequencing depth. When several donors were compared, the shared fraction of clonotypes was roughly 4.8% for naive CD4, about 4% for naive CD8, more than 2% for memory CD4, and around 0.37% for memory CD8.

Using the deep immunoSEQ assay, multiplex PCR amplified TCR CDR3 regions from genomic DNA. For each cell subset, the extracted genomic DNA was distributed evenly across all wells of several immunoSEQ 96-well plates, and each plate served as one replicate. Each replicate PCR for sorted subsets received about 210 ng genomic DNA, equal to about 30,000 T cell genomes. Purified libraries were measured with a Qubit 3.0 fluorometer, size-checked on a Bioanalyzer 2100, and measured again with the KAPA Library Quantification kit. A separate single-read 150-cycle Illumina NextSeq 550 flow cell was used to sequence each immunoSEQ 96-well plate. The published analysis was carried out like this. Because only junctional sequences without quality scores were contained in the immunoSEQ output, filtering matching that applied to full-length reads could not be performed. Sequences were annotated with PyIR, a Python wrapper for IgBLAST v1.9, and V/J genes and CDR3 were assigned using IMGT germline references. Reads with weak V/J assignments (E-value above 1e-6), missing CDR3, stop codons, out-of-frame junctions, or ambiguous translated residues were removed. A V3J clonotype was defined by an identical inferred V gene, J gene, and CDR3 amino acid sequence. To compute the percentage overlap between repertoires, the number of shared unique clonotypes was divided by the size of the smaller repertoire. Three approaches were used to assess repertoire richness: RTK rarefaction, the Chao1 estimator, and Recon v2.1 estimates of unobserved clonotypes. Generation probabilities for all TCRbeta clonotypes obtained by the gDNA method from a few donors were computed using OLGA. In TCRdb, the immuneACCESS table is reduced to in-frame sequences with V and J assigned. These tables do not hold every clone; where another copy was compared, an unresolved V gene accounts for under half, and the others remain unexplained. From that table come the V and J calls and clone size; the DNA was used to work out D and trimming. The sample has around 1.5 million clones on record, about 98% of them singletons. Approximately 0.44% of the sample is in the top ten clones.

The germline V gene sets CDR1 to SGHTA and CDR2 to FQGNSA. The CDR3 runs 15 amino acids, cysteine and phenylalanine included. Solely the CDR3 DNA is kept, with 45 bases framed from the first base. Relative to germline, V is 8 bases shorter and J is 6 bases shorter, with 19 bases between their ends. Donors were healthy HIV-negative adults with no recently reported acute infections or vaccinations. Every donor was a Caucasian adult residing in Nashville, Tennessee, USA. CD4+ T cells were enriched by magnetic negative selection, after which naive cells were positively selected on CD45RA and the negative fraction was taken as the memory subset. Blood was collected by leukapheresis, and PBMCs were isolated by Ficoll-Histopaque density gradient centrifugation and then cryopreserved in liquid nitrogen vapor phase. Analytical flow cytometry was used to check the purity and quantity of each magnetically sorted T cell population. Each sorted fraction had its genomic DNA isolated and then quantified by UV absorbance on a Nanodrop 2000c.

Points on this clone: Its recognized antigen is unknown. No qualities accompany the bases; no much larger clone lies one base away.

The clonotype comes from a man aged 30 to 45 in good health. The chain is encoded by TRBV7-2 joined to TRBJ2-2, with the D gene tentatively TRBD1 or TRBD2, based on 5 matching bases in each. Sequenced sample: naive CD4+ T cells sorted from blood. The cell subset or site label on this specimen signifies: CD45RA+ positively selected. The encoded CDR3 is CASPGERRGAGELFF. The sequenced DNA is TGTGCCAGCCCCGGGGAGAGGCGAGGGGCCGGGGAGCTGTTTTTT.